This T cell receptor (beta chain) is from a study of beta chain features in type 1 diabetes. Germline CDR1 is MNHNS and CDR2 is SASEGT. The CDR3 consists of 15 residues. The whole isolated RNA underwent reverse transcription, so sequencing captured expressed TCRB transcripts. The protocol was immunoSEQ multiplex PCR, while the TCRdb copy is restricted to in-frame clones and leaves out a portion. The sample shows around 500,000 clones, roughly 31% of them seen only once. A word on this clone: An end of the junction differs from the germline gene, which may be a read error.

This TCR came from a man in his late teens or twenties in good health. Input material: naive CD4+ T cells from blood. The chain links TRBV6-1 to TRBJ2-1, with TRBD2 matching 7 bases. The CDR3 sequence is CATSTSGNSYNEQFF. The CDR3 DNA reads TGTGCCACCAGTACGAGCGGGAACTCCTACAATGAGCAGTTCTTC.